Below are 10 T cell receptor beta chains sequenced from a single sample in a study of blood T cell repertoires in COVID-19. Here immunoSEQ multiplex PCR was the method, and the copy in TCRdb shows in-frame clones only, minus some. Of about 150,000 clones in the sample, 84% were seen once. Material for sequencing was peripheral blood. All receptors come from a human donor in a cohort sampled during active COVID-19.

V usage is TRBV6-2 or TRBV6-3 and J usage is TRBJ2-7; 7 bases agree with TRBD2. V dropped 5 bases and J dropped 2; count of bases not matched to a gene: 9. The CDR3 spans 15 residues. Germline-derived CDR1 and CDR2 are MNHEY and SVGEGT. CDR3 loop: CASSHGGAGAYEQYV. In nucleotides, the CDR3 is TGTGCCAGCAGTCACGGAGGTGCGGGGGCCTACGAGCAGTACGTC.

The chain is built from TRBV5-1 and TRBJ2-2; 7 positions match TRBD2. Germline V gene data show CDR1 as SGHRS and CDR2 as YFSETQ. V lost 4 bases and J lost 1; bases outside the gene matches: 4. The CDR3 totals 15 residues. The chain's CDR3 is CASSRGLENTGELFF. For the CDR3, the DNA is TGCGCCAGCAGCCGTGGACTAGAGAACACCGGGGAGCTGTTTTTT.

This sequence joins TRBV28 and TRBJ2-4; the match to TRBD1 covers 8 bases. The CDR3 covers 14 residues. The J segment lost 4 bases and the V segment lost 6 bases, leaving 5 bases of the junction unmatched. The germline V gene has CDR1 MDHEN and CDR2 SYDVKM. CDR3 sequence reads: CASRPGTGKNIQYF. As DNA, the CDR3 is TGTGCCAGCAGACCCGGGACAGGAAAAAACATTCAGTACTTC.

J is TRBJ1-1 and V is TRBV5-1; TRBD1 matches at 9 bases. Germline V gives CDR1 SGHRS, CDR2 YFSETQ. CDR3 length: 14 residues. V trimming: 3 bases; J trimming: 3 bases; junction bases outside the gene matches: 3. The CDR3: CASSSRTGDTEAFF. For the CDR3, the DNA is TGCGCCAGCAGCTCTAGGACAGGGGACACTGAAGCTTTCTTT.

This chain joins TRBV10-3 and TRBJ2-1, with TRBD1 matching 7 bases. Unmatched junction bases numbered 7, after V lost 10 bases and J lost 4 bases. The CDR3 sequence is 13 residues long. The V gene's germline CDR1 is ENHRY and CDR2 SYGVKD. CDR3 amino acids: CATRDSQYNEQFF. DNA of the CDR3: TGTGCCACCAGGGACAGCCAATACAATGAGCAGTTCTTC.

This chain uses TRBV18 with TRBJ2-1; TRBD2 aligns across 9 bases. Unmatched junction bases numbered 3, after V lost 3 bases and J lost 3 bases. Germline V gives CDR1 KGHSH, CDR2 LQKENI. This CDR3 comprises 15 residues. The CDR3 reads CASSPNSGSYNEQFF. The CDR3 DNA follows: TGTGCCAGCTCACCCAATAGCGGGAGCTACAATGAGCAGTTCTTC.

V and J are TRBV10-1 and TRBJ1-2, with D perhaps TRBD1 (6 bases). Between the trimmed V and J ends, which lost 2 bases and 1 base, there was a span of 11 bases. The CDR3 totals 15 residues. Germline CDR1 is WNHNN and CDR2 is SYGVQD (reference sequence). CDR3 sequence reads: CASSENTGHNYGYTF. The CDR3 region has the DNA TGCGCCAGCAGTGAGAATACAGGGCATAACTATGGCTACACCTTC.

The table lists this clone with a few counts. The chain carries TRBV18 and TRBJ2-7; 8 positions agree with TRBD1. Trimming took 4 bases from V and 5 from J; bases not matched to a gene: 4. Germline V gene lookup returns CDR1 KGHSH and CDR2 LQKENI. This CDR3 is built from 13 residues. The CDR3 region has the DNA TGTGCCAGCTCACGGGACAGGTCCAACGAGCAGTACTTC. Its translation: CASSRDRSNEQYF.

CDR3 nucleotides: TGTGCCAGCAGCTTCCGGGACAGTTATGGCTACACCTTC. It translates to CASSFRDSYGYTF. V is TRBV7-9 and J is TRBJ1-2, with 7 bases that match TRBD1. Germline trimming cut 3 bases from V and 5 bases from J; bases unmatched to any gene: 3. CDR1 SEHNR and CDR2 FQNEAQ come from the germline V gene (reference sequence). CDR3 length: 13 residues. Variable domain in full (rest from reference TRBV7-9 and TRBJ1-2): DTGVSQNPRHKITKRGQNVTFRCDPISEHNRLYWYRQTLGQGPEFLTYFQNEAQLEKSRLLSDRFSAERPKGSFSTLEIQRTEQGDSAMYLCASSFRDSYGYTFGSGTRLTVV.

The chain is built from TRBV9 and TRBJ2-7, with 9 bases aligning to TRBD1. Trimming removed 0 bases from V and 6 bases from J; junction bases left unmatched: 7. CDR3 size: 15 residues. CDR1 SGDLS and CDR2 YYNGEE come from the germline V gene. In nucleotides, the CDR3 is TGTGCCAGCAGCGTAGCGGGACAGGGCAACTCCGAGCAGTACTTC. It encodes CASSVAGQGNSEQYF. The full variable domain, completed using reference TRBV9 and TRBJ2-7, is DSGVTQTPKHLITATGQRVTLRCSPRSGDLSVYWYQQSLDQGLQFLIQYYNGEERAKGNILERFSAQQFPDLHSELNLSSLELGDSALYFCASSVAGQGNSEQYFGPGTRLTVT.